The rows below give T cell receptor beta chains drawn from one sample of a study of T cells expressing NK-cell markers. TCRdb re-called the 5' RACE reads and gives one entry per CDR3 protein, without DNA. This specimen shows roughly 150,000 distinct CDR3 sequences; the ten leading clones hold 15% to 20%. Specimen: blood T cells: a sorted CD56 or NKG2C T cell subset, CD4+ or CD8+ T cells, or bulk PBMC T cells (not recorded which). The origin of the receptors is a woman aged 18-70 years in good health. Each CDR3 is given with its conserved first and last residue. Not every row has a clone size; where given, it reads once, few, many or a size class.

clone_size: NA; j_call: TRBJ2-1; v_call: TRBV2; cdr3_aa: CASAPLAGYNEQFF
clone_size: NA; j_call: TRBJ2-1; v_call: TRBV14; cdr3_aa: CASSQGPGMYNEQFF
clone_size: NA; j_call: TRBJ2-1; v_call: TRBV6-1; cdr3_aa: CASRVGGGKNEQFF
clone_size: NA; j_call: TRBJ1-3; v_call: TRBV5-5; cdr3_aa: CASSPGSSGNTIYF
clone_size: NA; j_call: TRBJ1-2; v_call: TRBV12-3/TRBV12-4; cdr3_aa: CASSPTGPFGGYTF
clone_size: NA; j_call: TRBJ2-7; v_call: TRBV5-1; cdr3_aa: CASSSYEGGEQYF
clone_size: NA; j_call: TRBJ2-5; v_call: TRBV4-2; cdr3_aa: CASSPKTGQETQYF
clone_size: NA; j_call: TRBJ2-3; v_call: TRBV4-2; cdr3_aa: CASSQETLAGTELTDTQYF
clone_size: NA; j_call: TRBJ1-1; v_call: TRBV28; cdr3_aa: CASSSRTEAFF
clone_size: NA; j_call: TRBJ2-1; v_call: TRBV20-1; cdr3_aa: CSASLASGANEQFF
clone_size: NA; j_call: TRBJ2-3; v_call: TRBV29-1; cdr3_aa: CSVGWEGADTQYF
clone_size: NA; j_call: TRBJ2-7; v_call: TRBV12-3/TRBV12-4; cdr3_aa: CASSFGTSPVEQYF
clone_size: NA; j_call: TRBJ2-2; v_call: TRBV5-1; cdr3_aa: CASSPRDYNTGELFF
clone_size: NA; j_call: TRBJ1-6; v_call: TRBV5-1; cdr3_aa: CASSPPDGDSPLHF
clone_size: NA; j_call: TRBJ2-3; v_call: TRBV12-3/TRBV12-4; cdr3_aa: CASSSDRTRTDTQYF
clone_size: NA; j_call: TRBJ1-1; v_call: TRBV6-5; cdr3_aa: CASSYDTGRVAFF
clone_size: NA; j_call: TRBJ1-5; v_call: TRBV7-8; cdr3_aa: CASSLQGREPQHF
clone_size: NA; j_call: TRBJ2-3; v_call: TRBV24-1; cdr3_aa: CATSGQRGVATDTQYF
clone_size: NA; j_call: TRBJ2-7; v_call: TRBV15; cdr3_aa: CATSRATGQPYEQYF
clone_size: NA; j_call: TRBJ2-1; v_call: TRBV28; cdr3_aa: CASRTSFEQFF
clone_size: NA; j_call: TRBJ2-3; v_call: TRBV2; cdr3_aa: CASSVTGGNTDTQYF
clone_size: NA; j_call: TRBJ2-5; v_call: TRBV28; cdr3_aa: CASSPRGRRETQYF
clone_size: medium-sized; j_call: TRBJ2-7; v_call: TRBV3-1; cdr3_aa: CASSQNNRYEQYF
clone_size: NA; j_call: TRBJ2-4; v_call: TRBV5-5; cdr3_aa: CASSLQLAKNIQYF
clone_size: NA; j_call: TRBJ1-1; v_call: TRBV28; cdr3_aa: CASTLPRSNPEAFF
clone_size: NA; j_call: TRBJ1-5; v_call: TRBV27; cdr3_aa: CASSVQGAGNQPQHF
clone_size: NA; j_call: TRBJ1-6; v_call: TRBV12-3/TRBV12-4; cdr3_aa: CASSFLGDRSSPLHF
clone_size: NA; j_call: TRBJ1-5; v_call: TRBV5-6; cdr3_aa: CASSLGRVSNQPQHF
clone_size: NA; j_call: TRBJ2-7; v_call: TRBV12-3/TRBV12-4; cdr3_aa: CASSLRGRSNEQYF
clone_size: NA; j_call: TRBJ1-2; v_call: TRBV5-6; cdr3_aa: CASSFREGSDYTF
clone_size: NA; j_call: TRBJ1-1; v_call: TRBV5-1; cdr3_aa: CASRREVQNTEAFF
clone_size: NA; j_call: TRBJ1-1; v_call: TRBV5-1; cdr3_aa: CASSLGRNNMNTEAFF
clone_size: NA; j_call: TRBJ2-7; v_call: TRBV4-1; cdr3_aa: CASSQPRGGGNLYEQYF
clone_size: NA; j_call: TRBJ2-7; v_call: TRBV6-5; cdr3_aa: CASSYRVGQYF
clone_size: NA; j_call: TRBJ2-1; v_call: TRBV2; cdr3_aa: CASGHAGGEQFF
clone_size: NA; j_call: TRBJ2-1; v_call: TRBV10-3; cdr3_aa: CAISAGEGEQFF
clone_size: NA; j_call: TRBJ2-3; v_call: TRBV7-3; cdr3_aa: CASSFGVNTDTQYF
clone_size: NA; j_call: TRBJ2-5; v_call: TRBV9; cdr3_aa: CASSVGQGLQETQYF
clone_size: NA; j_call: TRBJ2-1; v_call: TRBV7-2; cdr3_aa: CASSRTGAESSYNEQFF
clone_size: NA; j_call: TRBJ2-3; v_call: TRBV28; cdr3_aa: CASSSPGLQDHTQYF
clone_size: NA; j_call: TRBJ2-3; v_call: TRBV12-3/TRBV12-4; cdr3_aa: CASRSQGAGTDTQYF